A single sample gave rise to the 24 T cell receptor beta chains below, sequenced in a study of identical twins. TCRdb independently ran MiXCR on the 5' RACE reads; one entry per CDR3 protein. The sample has about 530,000 distinct CDR3 sequences; about a fifth are singletons. Separately, the same data were catalogued under a study of yellow fever vaccine responses in identical twins.

The sample taken for sequencing was CD4+ T cells sorted from blood. The receptors derive from a woman under 30 in good health.

The rearrangement uses TRBV27 and TRBJ2-1, with 10 bases fitting TRBD2. The V gene's germline CDR1 is MNHEY and CDR2 SMNVEV (reference sequence). The ends lost 8 bases at V and 2 bases at J; junction bases unmatched: 9. The CDR3 extends over 16 amino acids. This CDR3 reads CASASLSGRAYNEQFF. The CDR3 DNA follows: TGTGCCAGCGCCTCTTTAAGCGGGAGGGCCTACAATGAGCAGTTCTTC.

This clonotype has a handful of counts. The chain joins TRBV9 to TRBJ2-1; 10 bases are shared with TRBD2. This CDR3 region has 18 residues. Trimming cost V 4 bases and J 1 base; bases outside gene matches: 11. Germline V gives CDR1 SGDLS, CDR2 YYNGEE. The CDR3 loop is CASSRASGRVSSYNEQFF. CDR3 sequence (DNA): TGTGCCAGCAGCCGGGCCAGCGGGAGGGTTAGTTCCTACAATGAGCAGTTCTTC.

This chain joins TRBV20-1 and TRBJ2-1; perhaps TRBD2 as D (5 bases). The germline V gene has CDR1 DFQATT and CDR2 SNEGSKA (reference sequence). V was clipped by 1 base and J by 3 bases, with 10 bases between them. The CDR3 totals 14 residues. Written as DNA, the CDR3 is TGCAGTGCTAGAGGGCCGAGCGGCTACAATGAGCAGTTCTTC. This codes for CSARGPSGYNEQFF.

The gene calls are TRBV5-1 and TRBJ1-1, with a possible D match to TRBD1 (5 bases). Trimming removed 1 base at V and 6 bases at J, with 13 bases between. The CDR3 totals 14 residues. Germline assignment: CDR1 SGHRS and CDR2 YFSETQ. CDR3 coding DNA: TGCGCCAGCAGCTTGATCGGGGGTGGGGCTGAAGCTTTCTTT. Amino acid sequence: CASSLIGGGAEAFF.

V usage is TRBV7-8 and J usage is TRBJ2-1; D gene unclear. Trimming took off 3 bases at V and 3 bases at J, with 18 bases between the two ends. Germline CDR1 SGHVS, CDR2 FQNEAQ. This CDR3 has 17 amino acids. CDR3 region: CASSFVFLDGNYNEQFF. The CDR3 DNA is TGTGCCAGCAGCTTCGTCTTTTTAGACGGAAACTACAATGAGCAGTTCTTC.

The table lists this clonotype with a few counts. The V gene is TRBV10-3, the J gene TRBJ1-5; D is unclear. The CDR3 is 13 amino acids. V lost 0 bases to trimming and J lost 6 bases, with 6 bases between them. Germline V gene data show CDR1 as ENHRY and CDR2 as SYGVKD. CDR3 nucleotide sequence: TGTGCCATCAGTGAGTCGATCGGTCAGCCCCAGCATTTT. Translation gives CAISESIGQPQHF.

This chain uses TRBV20-1 with TRBJ2-1; 7 nucleotides match TRBD1. J was trimmed by 3 bases and V by 8 bases; bases with no gene match: 7. The CDR3 sequence is 13 residues long. Per the germline V gene, CDR1 is DFQATT and CDR2 is SNEGSKA (reference sequence). The CDR3 DNA sequence: TGCAGTTTTACCGGGACAGTCTACAATGAGCAGTTCTTC. Translating gives CSFTGTVYNEQFF.

The chain recombines TRBV3-1 with TRBJ1-2; the match to TRBD1 covers 9 bases. The CDR3 length is 17 residues. V was pared by 3 bases and J by 1 base, with 9 bases of the junction left unmatched. The V gene's germline CDR1 is LGHDT and CDR2 YNNKEL (reference sequence). In DNA, the CDR3 is TGTGCCAGCAGCCAGGATATAACAGGGGGCTTTAACTATGGCTACACCTTC. This gives the protein CASSQDITGGFNYGYTF. The whole variable domain, filled in from reference TRBV3-1 and TRBJ1-2, reads DTAVSQTPKYLVTQMGNDKSIKCEQNLGHDTMYWYKQDSKKFLKIMFSYNNKELIINETVPNRFSPKSPDKAHLNLHINSLELGDSAVYFCASSQDITGGFNYGYTFGSGTRLTVV.

This chain joins TRBV7-9 and TRBJ2-7; D is unclear. Germline V gene data show CDR1 as SEHNR and CDR2 as FQNEAQ (reference sequence). V lost 5 bases and J 4 bases, leaving 15 bases between the germline ends. The CDR3 contains 14 residues. The CDR3 spells CASSPPTQPYEQYV. CDR3 nucleotides: TGTGCCAGCAGCCCCCCGACGCAACCATACGAGCAGTACGTC.

V is TRBV5-1 and J is TRBJ2-4, with a weak D call TRBD2 (5 bases). This CDR3 contains 15 residues. Germline lookup yields CDR1 SGHRS and CDR2 YFSETQ. V lost 0 bases and J lost 5, with 12 bases in between. The CDR3 sequence: CASSLAGGTQNIQYF. The CDR3, as DNA: TGCGCCAGCAGCTTGGCCGGAGGCACCCAAAACATTCAGTACTTC.

The chain employs TRBV29-1 and TRBJ2-5; 8 bases are a match to TRBD2. The CDR3 loop spans 15 amino acids. The junction had 11 bases not matched to a gene; V was cut back by 8 bases and J by 0 bases. Per the germline V gene, CDR1 is SQVTM and CDR2 is ANQGSEA. As DNA, the CDR3 is TGCAGCACCTTTGGAGGTAGCGGGAACCAAGAGACCCAGTACTTC. It specifies CSTFGGSGNQETQYF.

This chain links TRBV5-1 with TRBJ2-1, with TRBD2 identical over 7 bases. V shed 3 bases, J shed 5 bases, and the junction held 8 bases outside the gene matches. The germline V gene has CDR1 SGHRS and CDR2 YFSETQ. The CDR3 is 15 residues long. The CDR3 DNA is TGCGCCAGCAGCTGGGGTTCAGCGGGGAACAATGAGCAGTTCTTC. Translation: CASSWGSAGNNEQFF. Variable domain in full (rest from reference TRBV5-1 and TRBJ2-1): KAGVTQTPRYLIKTRGQQVTLSCSPISGHRSVSWYQQTPGQGLQFLFEYFSETQRNKGNFPGRFSGRQFSNSRSEMNVSTLELGDSALYLCASSWGSAGNNEQFFGPGTRLTVL.

The chain employs TRBV2 and TRBJ2-1; TRBD1 might be the D (5 bases). V was shortened by 7 bases and J by 8 bases, with 12 bases between the two germline ends. The CDR3 has 12 amino acids. Germline CDR1 is SNHLY and CDR2 is FYNNEI. CDR3 in amino acids: CASTRVLDEQFF. Here the CDR3 DNA reads TGTGCCAGCACCAGGGTGTTAGATGAGCAGTTCTTC. Full variable domain (rest looked up from reference TRBV2 and TRBJ2-1): EPEVTQTPSHQVTQMGQEVILRCVPISNHLYFYWYRQILGQKVEFLVSFYNNEISEKSEIFDDQFSVERPDGSNFTLKIRSTKLEDSAMYFCASTRVLDEQFFGPGTRLTVL.

The chain combines TRBV7-8 with TRBJ1-3; no clear D. Trimming took 1 base from V and 5 from J, leaving 12 bases between them. CDR1 SGHVS and CDR2 FQNEAQ come from the germline V gene. The CDR3 loop spans 15 amino acids. In nucleotides, the CDR3 is TGTGCCAGCAGCTTAGGAGGTGTAGAGAGAAACACCATATATTTT. Protein: CASSLGGVERNTIYF. Full variable domain (outside the CDR3, taken from reference TRBV7-8 and TRBJ1-3): GAGVSQSPRYKVAKRGQDVALRCDPISGHVSLFWYQQALGQGPEFLTYFQNEAQLDKSGLPSDRFFAERPEGSVSTLKIQRTQQEDSAVYLCASSLGGVERNTIYFGEGSWLTVV.

This clonotype was seen a few times. This rearrangement joins TRBV11-1 to TRBJ2-1; 8 nucleotides agree with TRBD2. Germline values: CDR1 SGHAT, CDR2 FQDESV (reference sequence). V lost 8 bases to trimming and J lost 0 bases; unmatched junction nucleotides: 15. This CDR3 is built from 18 residues. CDR3 region: CASGREGSTLSSYNEQFF. In nucleotides, the CDR3 is TGTGCCAGCGGACGGGAGGGGTCCACCTTGAGCTCCTACAATGAGCAGTTCTTC.

The chain uses TRBV7-9 and TRBJ2-3, with 15 bases that match TRBD2. The CDR3 sequence is 17 residues long. The germline V gene has CDR1 SEHNR and CDR2 FQNEAQ (reference sequence). The J segment lost 5 bases and the V segment lost 5 bases, leaving 8 bases of the junction unmatched. CDR3 sequence reads: CASSPHGGLAGGDTQYF. The CDR3 region has the DNA TGTGCCAGCAGCCCCCACGGGGGACTAGCGGGAGGAGATACGCAGTATTTT.

This clonotype was observed a few times. V and J are TRBV28 and TRBJ1-2; 7 nucleotides agree with TRBD1. The trim removed 3 bases at V and 8 bases at J, leaving 6 bases unmatched. The CDR3 consists of 13 residues. Germline values: CDR1 MDHEN, CDR2 SYDVKM. The CDR3 nucleotides are TGTGCCAGCAGTTTTCAGGGGGTGGGCGGCTACACCTTC. Translating it yields CASSFQGVGGYTF.

This clonotype occurred many times. The CDR3 coding sequence is TGTGCCAGCAGGACGGACAGGGGTGACAATCAGCCCCAGCATTTT. The encoded protein is CASRTDRGDNQPQHF. The rearrangement uses TRBV12-3 or TRBV12-4 and TRBJ1-5; 9 bases agree with TRBD1. This CDR3 has 15 amino acids. The V and J ends lost 6 bases and 3 bases, in that order; junction bases with no gene match: 6.

As DNA, the CDR3 is TGTGCCAGCAGTGGACTGAGCTCTGGAAACACCATATATTTT. Amino acids: CASSGLSSGNTIYF. The chain couples TRBV6-1 to TRBJ1-3; D is ambiguous. CDR3 length: 14 amino acids. Germline values: CDR1 MNHNS, CDR2 SASEGT. Trimming took off 4 bases at V and 0 bases at J, with 7 bases between the two ends.

The V gene is TRBV12-3 or TRBV12-4, the J gene TRBJ1-2; D gene unclear. V dropped 7 bases and J dropped 7 bases, with 13 bases sitting between them. The CDR3 has 12 amino acids. For the CDR3, the DNA is TGTGCCAGCACCGAGAACGCTTTTGGCTACACCTTC. This gives the protein CASTENAFGYTF.

This clonotype was seen more than once but under ten times. The chain links TRBV12-3 or TRBV12-4 to TRBJ1-1; tentatively, D is TRBD1 (6 bases). Trimming pared 6 bases from V and 4 bases from J, leaving 12 bases between. The CDR3 sequence is 13 residues long. CDR3 amino acids: CASSWGAGTEAFF. DNA of the CDR3: TGTGCCAGCAGCTGGGGGGCAGGCACTGAAGCTTTCTTT.

The chain links TRBV3-1 to TRBJ2-4, with TRBD2 matching over 10 bases. The CDR3 consists of 15 residues. With 6 bases clipped from V and 6 bases from J, the junction kept 8 bases outside the gene matches. In germline, CDR1 is LGHDT, CDR2 YNNKEL (reference sequence). The CDR3 protein is CASSPLAGAGNIQYF. The CDR3 coding sequence is TGTGCCAGCAGTCCCCTAGCGGGAGCGGGAAACATTCAGTACTTC. The variable domain in full, completed from reference TRBV3-1 and TRBJ2-4, reads DTAVSQTPKYLVTQMGNDKSIKCEQNLGHDTMYWYKQDSKKFLKIMFSYNNKELIINETVPNRFSPKSPDKAHLNLHINSLELGDSAVYFCASSPLAGAGNIQYFGAGTRLSVL.

This chain links TRBV12-3 or TRBV12-4 with TRBJ2-7, with D perhaps matching TRBD2 (5 bases). There are 14 residues in the CDR3. Trimming cost V 5 bases and J 0 bases, with 11 bases left between them. CDR3 sequence reads: CASSIGLNSYEQYV. DNA for the CDR3: TGTGCCAGCAGTATAGGACTGAACTCCTACGAGCAGTACGTC.

This clonotype has just a few counts. This rearrangement joins TRBV4-1 to TRBJ2-1, with 7 bases that match TRBD1. CDR1 is MGHRA, CDR2 YSYEKL, per germline. Losses at the gene ends were 2 bases for V and 7 bases for J; bases not matched to a gene: 2. The CDR3 consists of 13 residues. CDR3 region: CASSQQGVNEQFF. DNA of the CDR3: TGCGCCAGCAGCCAACAGGGGGTGAATGAGCAGTTCTTC.